These 4 T cell receptor beta chains were all obtained from the same sample, sequenced in a study of blood T cell repertoires in COVID-19. The method was immunoSEQ multiplex PCR; TCRdb's version includes in-frame clones alone and lacks a portion of them. The profile covers 6,000 or so clones, with approximately 90% appearing a single time and roughly 7% taken by the ten largest. Material for sequencing was peripheral blood. Every receptor here comes from a human donor in a cohort sampled during active COVID-19.

The chain uses TRBV18 and TRBJ2-6, with 10 bases identical to TRBD1. V gave up 4 bases and J gave up 0 bases; unmatched junction bases: 12. The CDR3 consists of 20 residues. The germline gives CDR1 KGHSH, CDR2 LQKENI. The CDR3 here is CASSLNFPGQGYSGANVLTF. As DNA, the CDR3 is TGTGCCAGCTCACTAAACTTTCCGGGACAGGGGTACTCTGGGGCCAACGTCCTGACTTTC.

This chain uses TRBV18 with TRBJ1-1; D perhaps matches TRBD1 (6 bases). The length of the CDR3 is 20 residues. The germline V gene encodes CDR1 KGHSH and CDR2 LQKENI. Trimming pared 1 base from V and 3 bases from J, leaving 27 bases between. In nucleotides, the CDR3 is TGTGCCAGCTCACCACTTGGGCGGAGCAGGGGCCAATCCGCGGACACTGAAGCTTTCTTT. Translated, it gives CASSPLGRSRGQSADTEAFF.

This chain joins TRBV28 and TRBJ1-2; D is uncertain. Trimming cost V 6 bases and J 0 bases, with 11 bases left between them. Per germline, CDR1 MDHEN and CDR2 SYDVKM. The CDR3 totals 14 residues. This chain's CDR3 is CASSPTTTNYGYTF. CDR3 nucleotide sequence: TGTGCCAGCAGCCCCACCACTACTAACTATGGCTACACCTTC.

The chain uses TRBV11-2 and TRBJ1-6; D may be TRBD1 (6 bases). Germline V gene lookup returns CDR1 SGHAT and CDR2 FQNNGV. Trimming pared 3 bases from V and 5 bases from J, leaving 11 bases between. This CDR3 region has 15 residues. The CDR3 region is CASSLTGQNNSPLHF. CDR3 DNA sequence: TGTGCCAGCAGCTTGACGGGACAAAATAATTCACCCCTCCACTTT. Combining the CDR3 with reference TRBV11-2 and TRBJ1-6 gives the whole variable domain EAGVAQSPRYKIIEKRQSVAFWCNPISGHATLYWYQQILGQGPKLLIQFQNNGVVDDSQLPKDRFSAERLKGVDSTLKIQPAKLEDSAVYLCASSLTGQNNSPLHFGNGTRLTVT.